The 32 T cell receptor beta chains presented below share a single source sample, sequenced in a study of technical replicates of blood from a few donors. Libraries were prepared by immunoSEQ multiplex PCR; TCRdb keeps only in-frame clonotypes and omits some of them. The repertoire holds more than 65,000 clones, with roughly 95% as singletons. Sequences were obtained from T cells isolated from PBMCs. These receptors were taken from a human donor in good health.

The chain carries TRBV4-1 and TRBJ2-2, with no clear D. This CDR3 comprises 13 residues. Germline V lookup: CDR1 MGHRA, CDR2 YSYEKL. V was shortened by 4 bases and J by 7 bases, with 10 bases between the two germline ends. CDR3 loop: CASSPEPGGELFF. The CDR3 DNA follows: TGCGCCAGCAGCCCCGAGCCGGGCGGGGAGCTGTTTTTT.

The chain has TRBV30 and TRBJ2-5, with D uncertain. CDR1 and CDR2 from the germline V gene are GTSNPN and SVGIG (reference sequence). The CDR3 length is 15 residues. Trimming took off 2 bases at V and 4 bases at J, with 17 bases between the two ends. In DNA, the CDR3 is TGTGCCTGGAGTATCGGATGGCAGGTGTTAGAGACCCAGTACTTC. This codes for CAWSIGWQVLETQYF.

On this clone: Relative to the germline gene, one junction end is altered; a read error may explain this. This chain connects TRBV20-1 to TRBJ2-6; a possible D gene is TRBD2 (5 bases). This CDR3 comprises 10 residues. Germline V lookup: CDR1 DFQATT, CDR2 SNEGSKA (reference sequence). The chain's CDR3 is CSAREAGLVF. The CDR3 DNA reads TGCAGTGCTAGGGAGGCCGGCCTCGTTTTC.

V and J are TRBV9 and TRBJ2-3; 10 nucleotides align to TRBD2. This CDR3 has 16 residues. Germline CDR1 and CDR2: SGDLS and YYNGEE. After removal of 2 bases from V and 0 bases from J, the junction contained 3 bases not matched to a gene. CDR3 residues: CASSVGLATSTDTQYF. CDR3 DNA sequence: TGTGCCAGCAGCGTGGGACTAGCGACCAGCACAGATACGCAGTATTTT.

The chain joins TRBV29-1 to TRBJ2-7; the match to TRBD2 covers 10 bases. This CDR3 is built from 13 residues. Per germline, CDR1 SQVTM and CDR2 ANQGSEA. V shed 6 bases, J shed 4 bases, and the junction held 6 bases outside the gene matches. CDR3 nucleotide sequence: TGCAGCGTGGCTAGCGGGAGTCCGTACGAGCAGTACTTC. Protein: CSVASGSPYEQYF.

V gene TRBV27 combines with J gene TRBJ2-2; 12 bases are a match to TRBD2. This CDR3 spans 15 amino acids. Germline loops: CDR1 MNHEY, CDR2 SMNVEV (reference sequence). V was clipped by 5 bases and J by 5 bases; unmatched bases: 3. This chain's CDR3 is CASSRLAGVTGELFF. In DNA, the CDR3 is TGTGCCAGCAGTAGACTAGCGGGAGTTACCGGGGAGCTGTTTTTT.

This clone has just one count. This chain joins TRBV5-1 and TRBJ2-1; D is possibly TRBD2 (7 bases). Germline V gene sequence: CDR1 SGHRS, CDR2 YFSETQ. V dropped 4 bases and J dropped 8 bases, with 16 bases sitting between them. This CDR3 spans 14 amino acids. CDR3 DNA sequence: TGCGCCAGCAGCCCCACCCGAGGGGGGGATGAGCAGTTCTTC. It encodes CASSPTRGGDEQFF.

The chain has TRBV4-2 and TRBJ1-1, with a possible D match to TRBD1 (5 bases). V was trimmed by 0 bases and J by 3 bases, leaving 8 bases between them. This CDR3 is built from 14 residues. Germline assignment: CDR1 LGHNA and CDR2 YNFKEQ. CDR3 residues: CASSQDQGYTEAFF. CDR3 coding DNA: TGTGCCAGCAGCCAAGATCAGGGTTACACTGAAGCTTTCTTT.

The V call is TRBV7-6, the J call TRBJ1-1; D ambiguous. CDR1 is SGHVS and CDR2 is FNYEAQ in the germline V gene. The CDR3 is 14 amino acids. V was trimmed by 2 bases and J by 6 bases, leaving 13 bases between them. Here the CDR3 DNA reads TGTGCCAGCAGCTTAAATGGCGGGATCTCTGAAGCTTTCTTT. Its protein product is CASSLNGGISEAFF. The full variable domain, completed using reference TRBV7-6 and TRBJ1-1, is GAGVSQSPRYKVTKRGQDVALRCDPISGHVSLYWYRQALGQGPEFLTYFNYEAQQDKSGLPNDRFSAERPEGSISTLTIQRTEQRDSAMYRCASSLNGGISEAFFGQGTRLTVV.

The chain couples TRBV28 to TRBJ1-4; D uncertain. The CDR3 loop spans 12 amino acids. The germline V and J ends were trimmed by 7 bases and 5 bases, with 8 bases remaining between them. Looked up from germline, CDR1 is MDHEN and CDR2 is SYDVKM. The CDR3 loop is CASTELNEKLFF. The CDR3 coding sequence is TGTGCCAGCACCGAGCTCAATGAAAAACTGTTTTTT. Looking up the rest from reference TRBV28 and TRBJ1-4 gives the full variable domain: DVKVTQSSRYLVKRTGEKVFLECVQDMDHENMFWYRQDPGLGLRLIYFSYDVKMKEKGDIPEGYSVSREKKERFSLILESASTNQTSMYLCASTELNEKLFFGSGTQLSVL.

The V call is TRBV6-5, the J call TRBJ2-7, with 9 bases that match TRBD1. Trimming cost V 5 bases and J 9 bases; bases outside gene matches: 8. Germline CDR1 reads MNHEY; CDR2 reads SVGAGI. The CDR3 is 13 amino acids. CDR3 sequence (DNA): TGTGCCAGCAGTCTCCGGGACAGGGCAGTGCAGTACTTC. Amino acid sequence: CASSLRDRAVQYF.

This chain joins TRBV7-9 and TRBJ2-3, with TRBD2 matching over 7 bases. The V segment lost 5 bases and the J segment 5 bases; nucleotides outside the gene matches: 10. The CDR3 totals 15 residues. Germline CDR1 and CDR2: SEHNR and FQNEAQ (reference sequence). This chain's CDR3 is CASSVWEGQVDTQYF. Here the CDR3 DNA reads TGTGCCAGCAGCGTTTGGGAGGGCCAGGTAGATACGCAGTATTTT.

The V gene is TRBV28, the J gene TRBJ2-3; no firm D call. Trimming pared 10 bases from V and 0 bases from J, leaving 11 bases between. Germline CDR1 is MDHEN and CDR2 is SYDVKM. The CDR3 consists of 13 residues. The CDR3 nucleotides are TGTGCCATCGAGGCAGTTAGCACAGATACGCAGTATTTT. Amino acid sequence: CAIEAVSTDTQYF. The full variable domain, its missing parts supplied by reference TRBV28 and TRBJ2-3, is DVKVTQSSRYLVKRTGEKVFLECVQDMDHENMFWYRQDPGLGLRLIYFSYDVKMKEKGDIPEGYSVSREKKERFSLILESASTNQTSMYLCAIEAVSTDTQYFGPGTRLTVL.

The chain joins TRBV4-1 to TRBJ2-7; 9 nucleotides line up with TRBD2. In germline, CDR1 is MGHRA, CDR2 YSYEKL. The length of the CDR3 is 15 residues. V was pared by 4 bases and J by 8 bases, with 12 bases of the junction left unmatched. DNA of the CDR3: TGCGCCAGCAGCCCGGTGGCTAGCGGGGCTGTAAAGCAGTACTTC. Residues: CASSPVASGAVKQYF.

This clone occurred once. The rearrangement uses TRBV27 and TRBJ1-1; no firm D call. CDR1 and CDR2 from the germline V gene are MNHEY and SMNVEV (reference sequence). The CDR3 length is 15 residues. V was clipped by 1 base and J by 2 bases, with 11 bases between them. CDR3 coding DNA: TGTGCCAGCAGTTTATACGGCGGAACAAACACTGAAGCTTTCTTT. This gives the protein CASSLYGGTNTEAFF.

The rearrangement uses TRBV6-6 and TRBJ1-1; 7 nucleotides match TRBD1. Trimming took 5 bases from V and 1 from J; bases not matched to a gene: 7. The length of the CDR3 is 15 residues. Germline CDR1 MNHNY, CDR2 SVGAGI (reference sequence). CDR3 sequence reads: CASSTDRVANTEAFF. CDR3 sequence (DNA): TGTGCCAGCAGTACCGACAGGGTCGCGAACACTGAAGCTTTCTTT.

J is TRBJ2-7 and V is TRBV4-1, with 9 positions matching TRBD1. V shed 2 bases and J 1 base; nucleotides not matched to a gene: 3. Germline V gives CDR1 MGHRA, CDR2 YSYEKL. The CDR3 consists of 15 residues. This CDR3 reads CASSQQGQGSYEQYF. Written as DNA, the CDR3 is TGCGCCAGCAGCCAACAAGGACAGGGGTCCTACGAGCAGTACTTC.

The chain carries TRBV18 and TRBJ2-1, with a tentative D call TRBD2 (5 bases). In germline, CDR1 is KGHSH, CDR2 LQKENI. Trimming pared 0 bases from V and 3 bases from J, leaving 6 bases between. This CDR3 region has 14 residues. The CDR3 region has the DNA TGTGCCAGCTCACCACCGGACTTCTACAATGAGCAGTTCTTC. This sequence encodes CASSPPDFYNEQFF.

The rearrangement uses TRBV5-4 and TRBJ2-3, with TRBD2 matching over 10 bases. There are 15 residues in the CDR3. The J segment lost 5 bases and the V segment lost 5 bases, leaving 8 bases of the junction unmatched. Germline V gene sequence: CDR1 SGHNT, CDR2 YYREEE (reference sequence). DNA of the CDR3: TGTGCCAGCAGGGCCGGGACTAGCGAGAAAGATACGCAGTATTTT. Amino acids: CASRAGTSEKDTQYF.

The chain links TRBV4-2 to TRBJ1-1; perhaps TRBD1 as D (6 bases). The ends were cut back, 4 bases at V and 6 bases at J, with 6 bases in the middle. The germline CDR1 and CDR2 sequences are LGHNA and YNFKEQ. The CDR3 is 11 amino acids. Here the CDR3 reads CASSRGPEAFF. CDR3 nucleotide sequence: TGTGCCAGCAGCCGGGGGCCTGAAGCTTTCTTT.

CDR3 DNA: TGTGCCAGCAGTTACTCAAGGGGTACAGCTTTCTTT. This codes for CASSYSRGTAFF. This rearrangement joins TRBV6-5 to TRBJ1-1; the D gene is possibly TRBD1 (5 bases). The CDR3 extends over 12 amino acids. Germline V gene data show CDR1 as MNHEY and CDR2 as SVGAGI. The V end was cut by 0 bases, the J end by 10 bases, with 9 bases between.

CDR3 coding DNA: TGTGCCAGCAGCTATGGGGGCAGAGGGCAAGAGACCCAGTACTTC. It codes for CASSYGGRGQETQYF. The V gene is TRBV5-4, the J gene TRBJ2-5; TRBD1 is a possible D gene (6 bases). Per the germline V gene, CDR1 is SGHNT and CDR2 is YYREEE (reference sequence). V gave up 3 bases and J gave up 2 bases, with 14 bases separating them. The CDR3 sequence is 15 residues long. Variable domain in full (rest from reference TRBV5-4 and TRBJ2-5): ETGVTQSPTHLIKTRGQQVTLRCSSQSGHNTVSWYQQALGQGPQFIFQYYREEENGRGNFPPRFSGLQFPNYSSELNVNALELDDSALYLCASSYGGRGQETQYFGPGTRLLVL.

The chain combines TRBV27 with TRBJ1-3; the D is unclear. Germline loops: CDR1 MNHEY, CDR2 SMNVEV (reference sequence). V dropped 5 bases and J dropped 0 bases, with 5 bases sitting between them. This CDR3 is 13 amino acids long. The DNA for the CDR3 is TGTGCCAGCAGTCGGGGCTCTGGAAACACCATATATTTT. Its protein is CASSRGSGNTIYF.

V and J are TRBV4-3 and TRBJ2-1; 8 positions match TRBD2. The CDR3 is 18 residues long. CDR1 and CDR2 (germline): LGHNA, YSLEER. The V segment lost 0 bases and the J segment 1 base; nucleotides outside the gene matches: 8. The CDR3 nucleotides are TGCGCCAGCAGCCAAGATCCAGCTAGCGGGTTTTCCTACAATGAGCAGTTCTTC. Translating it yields CASSQDPASGFSYNEQFF.

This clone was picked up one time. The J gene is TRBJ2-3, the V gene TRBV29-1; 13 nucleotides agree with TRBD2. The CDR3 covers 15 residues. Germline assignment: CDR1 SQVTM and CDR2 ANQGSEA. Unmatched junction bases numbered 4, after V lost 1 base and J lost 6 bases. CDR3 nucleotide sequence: TGCAGCGTTGAAGGGGAGACTAGCGGGAGGGATACGCAGTATTTT. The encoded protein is CSVEGETSGRDTQYF.

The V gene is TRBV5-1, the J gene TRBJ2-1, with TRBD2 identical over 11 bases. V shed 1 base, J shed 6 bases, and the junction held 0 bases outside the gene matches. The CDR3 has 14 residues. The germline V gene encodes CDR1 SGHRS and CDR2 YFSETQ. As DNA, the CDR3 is TGCGCCAGCAGCTTGACTAGCGGGGGCAATGAGCAGTTCTTC. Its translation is CASSLTSGGNEQFF.

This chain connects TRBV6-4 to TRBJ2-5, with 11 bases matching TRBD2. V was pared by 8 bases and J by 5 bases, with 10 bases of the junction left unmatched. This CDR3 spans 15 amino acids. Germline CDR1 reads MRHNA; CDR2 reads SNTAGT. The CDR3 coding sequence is TGTGCCAGCGCTAAGCTAGCGGGAGGCGTGGAGACCCAGTACTTC. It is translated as CASAKLAGGVETQYF.

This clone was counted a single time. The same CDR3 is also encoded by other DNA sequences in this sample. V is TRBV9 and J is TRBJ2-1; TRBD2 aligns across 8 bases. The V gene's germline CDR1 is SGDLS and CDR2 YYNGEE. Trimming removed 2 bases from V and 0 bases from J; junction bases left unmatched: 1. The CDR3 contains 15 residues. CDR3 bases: TGTGCCAGCAGCGTGAGCGGGAGCTCCTACAATGAGCAGTTCTTC. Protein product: CASSVSGSSYNEQFF.

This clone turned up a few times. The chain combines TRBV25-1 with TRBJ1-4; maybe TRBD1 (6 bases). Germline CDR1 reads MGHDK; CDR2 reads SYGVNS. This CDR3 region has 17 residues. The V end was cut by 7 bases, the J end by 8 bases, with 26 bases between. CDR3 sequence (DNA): TGTGCCAGCACTCTGCCCCCTCGTCAACAGGGAGACGAAAAACTGTTTTTT. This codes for CASTLPPRQQGDEKLFF.

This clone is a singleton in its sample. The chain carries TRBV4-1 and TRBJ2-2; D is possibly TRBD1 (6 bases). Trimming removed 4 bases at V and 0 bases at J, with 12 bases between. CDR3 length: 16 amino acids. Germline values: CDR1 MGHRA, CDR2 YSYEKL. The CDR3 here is CASSLAGTTNTGELFF. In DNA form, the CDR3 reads TGCGCCAGCAGCCTCGCCGGGACAACGAACACCGGGGAGCTGTTTTTT.

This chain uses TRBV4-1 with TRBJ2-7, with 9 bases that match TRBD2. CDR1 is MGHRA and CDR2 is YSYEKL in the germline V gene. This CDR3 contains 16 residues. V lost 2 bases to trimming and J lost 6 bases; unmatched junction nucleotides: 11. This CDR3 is CASSQRRGGRESEQYF. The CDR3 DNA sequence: TGCGCCAGCAGCCAACGCCGAGGCGGGAGGGAGAGCGAGCAGTACTTC.

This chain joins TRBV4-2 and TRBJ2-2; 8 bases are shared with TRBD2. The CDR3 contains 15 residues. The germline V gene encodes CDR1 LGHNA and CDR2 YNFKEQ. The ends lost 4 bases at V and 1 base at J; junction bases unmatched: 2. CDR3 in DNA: TGTGCCAGCAGCCCTCTAGCGGGGAACACCGGGGAGCTGTTTTTT. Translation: CASSPLAGNTGELFF.